Listed below are T cell receptor beta chains from one sample, sequenced in a study of early T cells in non-severe SARS-CoV-2 infection. Each CDR3 protein is one row after TCRdb ran MiXCR on the 5' RACE reads. In the table there are around 64,000 distinct CDR3 sequences, over 10% of which are singletons. Here the sequenced sample was whole blood, taken at baseline. The receptors derive from an adult who was a healthcare worker with PCR-confirmed SARS-CoV-2 infection or an uninfected control (not recorded which). Each CDR3 is given with its conserved first and last residue. The D gene is left open where the match is weak. The size field is filled for only some rows; it gives once, few, many or a size class.

V gene: TRBV24-1
CDR3 length: 12
J gene: TRBJ2-3
clone size: few
D gene: .
CDR3 DNA: TGTGCCACCTCAGGCGGTCCAGATACGCAGTATTTT
CDR3 protein: CATSGGPDTQYF

V gene: TRBV4-3
CDR3 length: 16
J gene: TRBJ2-2
clone size: .
D gene: TRBD2
CDR3 DNA: TGCGCCAGCAGCCTACTAGCGGGAGGCGACACCGGGGAGCTGTTTTTT
CDR3 protein: CASSLLAGGDTGELFF

V gene: TRBV7-9
CDR3 length: 14
J gene: TRBJ2-2
clone size: .
D gene: .
CDR3 DNA: TGTGCCAGCAGCCCCCACTCGAACACCGGGGAGCTGTTTTTT
CDR3 protein: CASSPHSNTGELFF

V gene: TRBV18
CDR3 length: 18
J gene: TRBJ2-6
clone size: few
D gene: .
CDR3 DNA: TGTGCCAGCTCACCTGCAGGGGCTCCCAACTCTGGGGCCAACGTCCTGACTTTC
CDR3 protein: CASSPAGAPNSGANVLTF

V gene: TRBV11-2
CDR3 length: 14
J gene: TRBJ1-1
clone size: few
D gene: .
CDR3 DNA: TGTGCCAGCAGCTTACTGGGGACCGACACTGAAGCTTTCTTT
CDR3 protein: CASSLLGTDTEAFF

V gene: TRBV11-2
CDR3 length: 16
J gene: TRBJ2-1
clone size: many
D gene: TRBD2
CDR3 DNA: TGTGCCAGCAGGTTAGGGACTAGCGGGAATTATGGTGAGCAGTTCTTC
CDR3 protein: CASRLGTSGNYGEQFF

V gene: TRBV12-3/TRBV12-4
CDR3 length: 16
J gene: TRBJ2-1
clone size: .
D gene: TRBD1
CDR3 DNA: TGTGCCAGCAGCCCCCGGGACAGGGGCTCCTACAATGAGCAGTTCTTC
CDR3 protein: CASSPRDRGSYNEQFF

V gene: TRBV30
CDR3 length: 12
J gene: TRBJ2-7
clone size: .
D gene: .
CDR3 DNA: TGTGCCTGGATGCGGGGACGGAACGAGCAGTACTTC
CDR3 protein: CAWMRGRNEQYF

V gene: TRBV18
CDR3 length: 14
J gene: TRBJ1-3
clone size: many
D gene: .
CDR3 DNA: TGTGCCAGCTCACCCGAGGGCCTCGGAAACACCATATATTTT
CDR3 protein: CASSPEGLGNTIYF

V gene: TRBV12-3/TRBV12-4
CDR3 length: 16
J gene: TRBJ2-1
clone size: many
D gene: .
CDR3 DNA: TGTGCCAGCAGCCCCCGGGGATCTAACTCCTACAATGAGCAGTTCTTC
CDR3 protein: CASSPRGSNSYNEQFF

V gene: TRBV11-2
CDR3 length: 13
J gene: TRBJ1-2
clone size: many
D gene: .
CDR3 DNA: TGTGCCAGCAGCTTATCGGAAGAGGGTGGCTACACCTTC
CDR3 protein: CASSLSEEGGYTF

V gene: TRBV7-2
CDR3 length: 15
J gene: TRBJ2-7
clone size: .
D gene: .
CDR3 DNA: TGTGCCAGCAGCTTAGCGTCGGATGACGCCTACGAGCAGTACTTC
CDR3 protein: CASSLASDDAYEQYF

V gene: TRBV5-4
CDR3 length: 14
J gene: TRBJ2-7
clone size: .
D gene: TRBD2
CDR3 DNA: TGTGCCAGCAGCTTTAGCGGGATTCCCTACGAGCAGTACTTC
CDR3 protein: CASSFSGIPYEQYF

V gene: TRBV7-3
CDR3 length: 14
J gene: TRBJ2-3
clone size: many
D gene: .
CDR3 DNA: TGTGCCAGCAGCTTAATTGCAGGGACAGATACGCAGTATTTT
CDR3 protein: CASSLIAGTDTQYF

V gene: TRBV6-2/TRBV6-3
CDR3 length: 19
J gene: TRBJ2-7
clone size: .
D gene: TRBD2
CDR3 DNA: TGTGCCAGCAGTTACTCGCAGGGACTAGCGCCGACGAACCCCTACGAGCAGTACTTC
CDR3 protein: CASSYSQGLAPTNPYEQYF

V gene: TRBV4-1
CDR3 length: 11
J gene: TRBJ2-3
clone size: few
D gene: .
CDR3 DNA: TGCGCCAGCAGCCGTTCAGATACGCAGTATTTT
CDR3 protein: CASSRSDTQYF

V gene: TRBV18
CDR3 length: 13
J gene: TRBJ2-1
clone size: many
D gene: TRBD1
CDR3 DNA: TGTGCCAGCTCATCGACAGGGTCGGTTGAGCAGTTCTTC
CDR3 protein: CASSSTGSVEQFF

V gene: TRBV15
CDR3 length: 14
J gene: TRBJ2-7
clone size: few
D gene: .
CDR3 DNA: TGTGCCACCAGCAGAGATCCCAGCTCCTACGAGCAGTACTTC
CDR3 protein: CATSRDPSSYEQYF

V gene: TRBV5-1
CDR3 length: 16
J gene: TRBJ2-3
clone size: few
D gene: TRBD2
CDR3 DNA: TGCGCCAGCAGCTTGGCGGGACTAGCGGGAGTGCATACGCAGTATTTT
CDR3 protein: CASSLAGLAGVHTQYF

V gene: TRBV19
CDR3 length: 15
J gene: TRBJ2-2
clone size: many
D gene: TRBD1
CDR3 DNA: TGTGCCAGTAGTCCCGGGCAGGGGGCTCCCGGGGAGCTGTTTTTT
CDR3 protein: CASSPGQGAPGELFF

V gene: TRBV7-2
CDR3 length: 15
J gene: TRBJ2-3
clone size: many
D gene: .
CDR3 DNA: TGTGCCAGCAGCGCTAAGACATCTAGCACAGATACGCAGTATTTT
CDR3 protein: CASSAKTSSTDTQYF

V gene: TRBV3-1
CDR3 length: 12
J gene: TRBJ2-7
clone size: .
D gene: .
CDR3 DNA: TGTGCCAGCAGCCAGCTAGAGGGAGAGCAGTACTTC
CDR3 protein: CASSQLEGEQYF

V gene: TRBV2
CDR3 length: 13
J gene: TRBJ2-1
clone size: .
D gene: .
CDR3 DNA: TGTGCCAGCAGTGAAATGGTGGGGGGCCTGCAGTTCTTC
CDR3 protein: CASSEMVGGLQFF

V gene: TRBV7-9
CDR3 length: 15
J gene: TRBJ1-1
clone size: few
D gene: TRBD1
CDR3 DNA: TGTGCCAGCAGCCGCACGACAGGGGGCAACACTGAAGTTTTCTTT
CDR3 protein: CASSRTTGGNTEVFF